These 18 T cell receptor beta chains came from one sample sequenced in a study of blood T cell repertoires in COVID-19. Profiled with immunoSEQ multiplex PCR; TCRdb holds only in-frame clones, not every one. Among about 100,000 clones, 80% to 90% were seen once, and the ten largest hold roughly 2.6%. Sequenced input: PBMCs or T cells enriched from blood (not recorded which). Source of these receptors: a woman aged 50 to 60 who had recovered from COVID-19.

J is TRBJ2-7 and V is TRBV5-1; the match to TRBD1 covers 8 bases. Trimming removed 6 bases from V and 3 bases from J; junction bases left unmatched: 5. This CDR3 region has 13 residues. The germline CDR1 and CDR2 sequences are SGHRS and YFSETQ. The CDR3 bases are TGCGCCAGCAACCCTGGGACAGGCTACGAGCAGTACTTC. Its translation: CASNPGTGYEQYF.

Concerning this clone itself: The sample has other DNA sequences that encode this CDR3 too. V and J are TRBV3-1 (or the pseudogene TRBV3-2) and TRBJ2-1; the D gene is possibly TRBD2 (5 bases). The CDR3 runs to 12 residues. V dropped 3 bases and J dropped 8 bases, with 8 bases sitting between them. Germline assignment: CDR1 LGHDT and CDR2 YNNKEL (reference sequence). The chain's CDR3 is CASSQGVDEQFF. CDR3 sequence (DNA): TGTGCCAGCAGCCAGGGAGTAGATGAGCAGTTCTTC.

This clone was observed once. This chain links TRBV5-1 with TRBJ2-3; 8 bases fit TRBD1. Germline V gives CDR1 SGHRS, CDR2 YFSETQ. V dropped 7 bases and J dropped 3; count of bases not matched to a gene: 4. This CDR3 is built from 13 residues. The CDR3 region is CASARQGTDTQYF. DNA of the CDR3: TGCGCCAGCGCCAGACAGGGGACAGATACGCAGTATTTT.

This chain links TRBV5-1 with TRBJ2-3, with 11 bases identical to TRBD2. V lost 3 bases, J lost 2 bases, and 8 bases stayed unmatched. Germline assignment: CDR1 SGHRS and CDR2 YFSETQ. The CDR3 totals 17 residues. CDR3 amino acids: CASSSYSGGAYTDTQYF. The DNA of the CDR3 is TGCGCCAGCAGCTCCTATAGCGGGGGGGCCTACACAGATACGCAGTATTTT.

This chain uses TRBV7-9 with TRBJ1-1; D gene unclear. V dropped 3 bases and J dropped 2 bases, with 7 bases sitting between them. The length of the CDR3 is 13 residues. CDR1 is SEHNR, CDR2 FQNEAQ, per germline (reference sequence). CDR3 loop: CASSFSFNTEAFF. In DNA, the CDR3 is TGTGCCAGCAGCTTTTCATTCAACACTGAAGCTTTCTTT.

This clone was seen only once. The J gene is TRBJ1-3, the V gene TRBV18; D perhaps matches TRBD1 (6 bases). V was shortened by 4 bases and J by 2 bases, with 12 bases between the two germline ends. The CDR3 loop spans 15 amino acids. Germline values: CDR1 KGHSH, CDR2 LQKENI. The CDR3 here is CASSLATGTGNTIYF. The CDR3 DNA is TGTGCCAGCTCACTAGCTACAGGGACTGGAAACACCATATATTTT.

The chain carries TRBV7-2 and TRBJ2-5; maybe TRBD1 (6 bases). From germline, CDR1 is SGHTA and CDR2 FQGNSA. The CDR3 is 15 amino acids. V was trimmed by 1 base and J by 6 bases, leaving 15 bases between them. The CDR3 DNA follows: TGTGCCAGCAGCTTAGTTCAGGGCCAGGGGAAGACCCAGTACTTC. Its protein product is CASSLVQGQGKTQYF.

V is TRBV29-1 and J is TRBJ1-4; 9 nucleotides agree with TRBD1. Germline V gene data show CDR1 as SQVTM and CDR2 as ANQGSEA. The V segment lost 6 bases and the J segment 8 bases; nucleotides outside the gene matches: 4. This CDR3 region has 12 residues. CDR3: CSVDRGQEKLFF. In DNA form, the CDR3 reads TGCAGCGTGGACAGGGGACAGGAAAAACTGTTTTTT.

This chain joins TRBV2 and TRBJ2-7, with D tentatively TRBD1 (6 bases). The V end was cut by 5 bases, the J end by 7 bases, with 12 bases between. The CDR3 is 12 residues long. Germline loops: CDR1 SNHLY, CDR2 FYNNEI. The CDR3 coding sequence is TGTGCCAGCAGTCAGGGGTTCGGGGAGCAGTACTTC. Protein product: CASSQGFGEQYF.

The CDR3 DNA reads as TGCGCCAGCAGCCTAGTAGTATCTGGCACAGATACGCAGTATTTT. Protein product: CASSLVVSGTDTQYF. V is TRBV5-1 and J is TRBJ2-3; D is ambiguous. Trimming stripped 4 bases from V and 1 base from J, with 13 bases between. There are 15 residues in the CDR3. CDR1 and CDR2 from the germline V gene are SGHRS and YFSETQ.

The V gene is TRBV27, the J gene TRBJ1-4; no firm D call. CDR3 length: 13 residues. Germline CDR1 is MNHEY and CDR2 is SMNVEV (reference sequence). V gave up 6 bases and J gave up 7 bases, with 12 bases separating them. CDR3 in DNA: TGTGCCAGCAGCCCCCCGAGGCCTGAAAAACTGTTTTTT. Translating gives CASSPPRPEKLFF.

The chain couples TRBV11-3 to TRBJ1-2, with 7 bases identical to TRBD1. Trimming at V came to 0 bases and at J to 1 base, leaving 5 bases not matched to a gene. CDR1 is SGHNT, CDR2 YENEEA, per germline. The CDR3 contains 16 residues. The CDR3 DNA reads TGTGCCAGCAGCTTAGATTGGGGACAGAGTAACTATGGCTACACCTTC. Translating gives CASSLDWGQSNYGYTF.

The rearrangement uses TRBV7-9 and TRBJ1-1, with D tentatively TRBD1 (6 bases). This CDR3 region has 14 residues. The ends were cut back, 3 bases at V and 3 bases at J, with 11 bases in the middle. CDR1 SEHNR and CDR2 FQNEAQ come from the germline V gene (reference sequence). In DNA, the CDR3 is TGTGCCAGCAGCTTGACACAGGGTGACACTGAAGCTTTCTTT. Translation: CASSLTQGDTEAFF.

This clone appeared a single time. This chain uses TRBV9 with TRBJ2-3; 9 bases are a match to TRBD2. V was clipped by 4 bases and J by 4 bases; unmatched bases: 4. The CDR3 has 14 residues. The V gene's germline CDR1 is SGDLS and CDR2 YYNGEE. The DNA of the CDR3 is TGTGCCAGCAGCTTCAGCGGGGGGCCAGATACGCAGTATTTT. Protein sequence: CASSFSGGPDTQYF.

V and J are TRBV14 and TRBJ2-1; TRBD2 might be the D (7 bases). Trimming shortened V by 3 bases and J by 6 bases, and 18 bases separated the two germline ends. This CDR3 spans 16 amino acids. Germline loops: CDR1 SGHDN, CDR2 FVKESK. The CDR3 protein is CASSHFPKGGSNEQFF. CDR3 DNA sequence: TGTGCCAGCAGCCATTTCCCCAAGGGGGGGTCCAATGAGCAGTTCTTC.

The CDR3 loop reads CASSQVFSGGSYEQYF. The CDR3 bases are TGCGCCAGCAGCCAAGTGTTTTCGGGGGGGAGCTACGAGCAGTACTTC. The J gene is TRBJ2-7, the V gene TRBV4-1; 8 bases fit TRBD2. This CDR3 has 16 amino acids. Germline trimming cut 1 base from V and 3 bases from J; bases unmatched to any gene: 8. CDR1 MGHRA and CDR2 YSYEKL come from the germline V gene.

The chain recombines TRBV9 with TRBJ2-1; D remains unclear. Trimming removed 0 bases at V and 2 bases at J, with 9 bases between. The CDR3 extends over 15 amino acids. Germline values: CDR1 SGDLS, CDR2 YYNGEE. The CDR3 loop is CASSVARETYNEQFF. In DNA form, the CDR3 reads TGTGCCAGCAGCGTAGCCCGCGAGACCTACAATGAGCAGTTCTTC.

This chain uses TRBV6-5 with TRBJ1-6, with 12 bases aligning to TRBD1. The germline V gene encodes CDR1 MNHEY and CDR2 SVGAGI. V shed 4 bases, J shed 10 bases, and the junction held 5 bases outside the gene matches. CDR3 size: 15 residues. The CDR3 loop is CASSLGDRGQSPLHF. The CDR3, as DNA: TGTGCCAGCAGTTTGGGGGACAGGGGGCAATCACCCCTCCACTTT.